This T cell receptor beta chain was identified in a study of cytomegalovirus exposure and HLA in healthy donors. Study results and limitations: Beyond CMV serostatus, there was no information to go on about immune exposure. TRBV6-2, TRBV6-3 and other indistinguishable V segments were excluded.

It was with 60 Vbeta and 13 Jbeta primers that the PCR ran. Assay used: immunoSEQ multiplex PCR; TCRdb lists only in-frame clones, some missing. Of almost 65,000 clones detected, 60% to 80% appear once; the ten largest clones hold about 4.8%. To note about this clone: Antigen specificity is unknown.

Trimming removed 5 bases from V and 7 bases from J, with 12 bases in between. From germline, CDR1 is SGHTA and CDR2 FQGNSA. CDR3 length: 13 amino acids. The sequenced sample was PBMCs. This chain links TRBV7-2 with TRBJ1-5; perhaps TRBD1 as D (5 bases). This sequence was found in a male donor in good health and CMV-seropositive. The CDR3 protein is CASSGTPVQPQHF. CDR3 nucleotide sequence: TGTGCCAGCAGCGGGACTCCGGTCCAGCCCCAGCATTTT.